The present T cell receptor (beta chain) was sequenced within a study of blood T cell repertoires in COVID-19. CDR3 size: 13 residues. Trimming cost V 6 bases and J 0 bases, with 9 bases left between them. Germline CDR1 and CDR2: SNHLY and FYNNEI. TCRdb's copy holds only in-frame clones and misses some; the assay was immunoSEQ multiplex PCR. Of fewer than 250,000 clones detected, around 80% appear once; the ten largest clones hold over 9.5%. The receptor was derived from a woman older than 75 with COVID-19, enrolled during active disease. The rearrangement links TRBV2 to TRBJ2-7; perhaps TRBD2 as D (5 bases). The source material was peripheral blood. The CDR3 protein is CASSLEASYEQYF. The CDR3 DNA sequence: TGTGCCAGCAGCCTGGAGGCCTCCTACGAGCAGTACTTC.